This T cell receptor (beta chain) was retrieved from a study of T cell responses to AZD1222 COVID-19 vaccine. Sequenced by immunoSEQ multiplex PCR; TCRdb stores in-frame clones only, minus some. The table has 100,000 to 150,000 clones, 90% seen once. In regard to this clone: The antigen is undetermined.

V lost 5 bases to trimming and J lost 4 bases; unmatched junction nucleotides: 8. CDR1 and CDR2 from the germline V gene are SGHTA and FQGTGA. CDR3 length: 15 residues. General observations from the study: Spike-wide vaccine-associated CD4 TCRs dominated at 160-218 and 743-854. Repertoires were collected only later (after the peak T cell response had occurred).

This receptor was obtained from an adult in good health. Source: peripheral blood, taken on day 0 of MenACWY control vaccination. This chain connects TRBV7-3 to TRBJ2-1; 7 bases are a match to TRBD1. CDR3: CASSLVGGLYNEQFF. For the CDR3, the DNA is TGTGCCAGCAGCCTAGTAGGGGGCTTATACAATGAGCAGTTCTTC.